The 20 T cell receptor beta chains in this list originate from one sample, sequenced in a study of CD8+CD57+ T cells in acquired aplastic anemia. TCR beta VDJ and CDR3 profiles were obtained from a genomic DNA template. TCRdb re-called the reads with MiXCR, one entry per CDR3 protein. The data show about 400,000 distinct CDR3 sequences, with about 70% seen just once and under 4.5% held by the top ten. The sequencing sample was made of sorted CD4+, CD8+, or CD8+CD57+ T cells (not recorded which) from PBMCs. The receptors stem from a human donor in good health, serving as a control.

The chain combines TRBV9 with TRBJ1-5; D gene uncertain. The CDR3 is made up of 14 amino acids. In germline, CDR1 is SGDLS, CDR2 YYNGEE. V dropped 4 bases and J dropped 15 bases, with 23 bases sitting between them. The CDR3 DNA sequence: TGTGCCAGCAGCTGGCATGCGGGTAGCACAGATACGCATTTT. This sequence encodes CASSWHAGSTDTHF.

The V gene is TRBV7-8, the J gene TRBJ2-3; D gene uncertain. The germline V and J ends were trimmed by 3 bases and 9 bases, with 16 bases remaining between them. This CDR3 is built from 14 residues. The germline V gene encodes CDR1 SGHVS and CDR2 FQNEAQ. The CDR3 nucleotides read TGTGCCAGCAGCTTGGTTTGGGGTGAGCTGACGCAGTATTTT. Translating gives CASSLVWGELTQYF.

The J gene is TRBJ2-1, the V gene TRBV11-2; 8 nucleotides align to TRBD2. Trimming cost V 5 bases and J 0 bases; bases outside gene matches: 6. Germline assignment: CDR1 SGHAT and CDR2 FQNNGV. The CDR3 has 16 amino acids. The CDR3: CASSPSGGYSYNEQFF. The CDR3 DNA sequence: TGTGCCAGCAGCCCCAGCGGGGGCTACTCCTACAATGAGCAGTTCTTC.

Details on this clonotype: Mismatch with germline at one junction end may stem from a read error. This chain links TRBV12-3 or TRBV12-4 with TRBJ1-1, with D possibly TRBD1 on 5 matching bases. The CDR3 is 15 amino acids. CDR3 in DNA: TGTGCCAGCAGTGTAGCTCCAGGGTGGAACACTGAAGCTTTCTTT. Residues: CASSVAPGWNTEAFF.

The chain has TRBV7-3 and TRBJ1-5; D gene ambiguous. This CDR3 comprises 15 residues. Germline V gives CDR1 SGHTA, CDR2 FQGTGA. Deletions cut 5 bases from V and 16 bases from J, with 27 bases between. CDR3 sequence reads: CASSGGRQPKHLDHF. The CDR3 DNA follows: TGTGCCAGCAGCGGCGGGAGGCAGCCCAAGCATCTCGATCATTTT.

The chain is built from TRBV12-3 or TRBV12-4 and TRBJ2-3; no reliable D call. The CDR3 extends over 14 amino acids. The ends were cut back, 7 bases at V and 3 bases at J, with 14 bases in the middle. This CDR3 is CASNPGPTTDTQYF. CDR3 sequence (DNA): TGTGCCAGCAACCCCGGACCAACAACAGATACGCAGTATTTT.

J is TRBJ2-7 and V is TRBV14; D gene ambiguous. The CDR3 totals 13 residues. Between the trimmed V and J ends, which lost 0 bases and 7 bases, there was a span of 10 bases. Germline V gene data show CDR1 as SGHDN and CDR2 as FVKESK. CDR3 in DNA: TGTGCCAGCAGCCAAGATAGACTGAGGGAGCAGTACTTC. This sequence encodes CASSQDRLREQYF.

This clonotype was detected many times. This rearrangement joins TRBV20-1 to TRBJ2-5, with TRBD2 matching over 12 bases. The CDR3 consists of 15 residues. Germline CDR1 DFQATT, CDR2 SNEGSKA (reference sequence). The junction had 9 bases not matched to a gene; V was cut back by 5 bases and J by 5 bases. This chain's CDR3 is CSARLAGAPRETQYF. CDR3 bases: TGCAGTGCTCGACTAGCGGGGGCCCCTCGGGAGACCCAGTACTTC.

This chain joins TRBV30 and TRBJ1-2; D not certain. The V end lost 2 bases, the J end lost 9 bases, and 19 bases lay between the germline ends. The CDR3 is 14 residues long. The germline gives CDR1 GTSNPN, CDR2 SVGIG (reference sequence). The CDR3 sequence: CAWSSQIYSMSYTF. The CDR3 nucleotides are TGTGCCTGGAGTTCACAGATCTATTCAATGAGCTACACCTTC. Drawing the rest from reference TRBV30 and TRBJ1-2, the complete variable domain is SQTIHQWPATLVQPVGSPLSLECTVEGTSNPNLYWYRQAAGRGLQLLFYSVGIGQISSEVPQNLSASRPQDRQFILSSKKLLLSDSGFYLCAWSSQIYSMSYTFGSGTRLTVV.

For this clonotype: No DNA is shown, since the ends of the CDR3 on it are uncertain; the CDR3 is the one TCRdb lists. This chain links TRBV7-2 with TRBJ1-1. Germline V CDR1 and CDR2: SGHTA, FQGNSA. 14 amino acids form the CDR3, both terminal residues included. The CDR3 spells CASSPRAEKAVLRF.

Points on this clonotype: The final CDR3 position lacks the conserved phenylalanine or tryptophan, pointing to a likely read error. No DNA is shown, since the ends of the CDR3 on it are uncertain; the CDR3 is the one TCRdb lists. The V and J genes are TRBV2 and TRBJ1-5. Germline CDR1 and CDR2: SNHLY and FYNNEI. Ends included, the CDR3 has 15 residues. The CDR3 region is CASSADGYSSPLQFG.

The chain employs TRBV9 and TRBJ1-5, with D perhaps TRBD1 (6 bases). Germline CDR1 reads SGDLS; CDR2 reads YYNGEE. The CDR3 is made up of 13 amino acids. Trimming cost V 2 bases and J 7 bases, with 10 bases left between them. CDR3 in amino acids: CASSVGGTQPQHF. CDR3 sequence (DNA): TGTGCCAGCAGCGTGGGGGGCACGCAGCCCCAGCATTTT.

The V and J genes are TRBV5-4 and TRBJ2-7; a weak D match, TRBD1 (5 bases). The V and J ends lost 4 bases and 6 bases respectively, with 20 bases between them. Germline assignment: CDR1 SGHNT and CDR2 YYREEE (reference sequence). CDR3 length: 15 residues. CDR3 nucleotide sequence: TGTGCCAGCAGCCCCCGCCTGGTCCAGGGATTCGAGCAGTACTTC. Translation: CASSPRLVQGFEQYF.

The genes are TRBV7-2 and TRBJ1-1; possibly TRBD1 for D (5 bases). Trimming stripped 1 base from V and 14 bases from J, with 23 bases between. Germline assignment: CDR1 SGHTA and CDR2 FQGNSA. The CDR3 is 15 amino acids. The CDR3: CASSLGTLCCAGHFF. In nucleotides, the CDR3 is TGTGCCAGCAGCTTAGGGACACTTTGTTGCGCCGGGCACTTCTTT.

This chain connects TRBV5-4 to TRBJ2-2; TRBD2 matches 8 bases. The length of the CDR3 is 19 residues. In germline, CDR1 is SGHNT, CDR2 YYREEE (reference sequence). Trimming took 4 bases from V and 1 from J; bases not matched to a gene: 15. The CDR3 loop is CASSLLLGLAGVNTGELFF. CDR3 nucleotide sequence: TGTGCCAGCAGCCTCTTGCTGGGGCTAGCGGGCGTGAACACCGGGGAGCTGTTTTTT.

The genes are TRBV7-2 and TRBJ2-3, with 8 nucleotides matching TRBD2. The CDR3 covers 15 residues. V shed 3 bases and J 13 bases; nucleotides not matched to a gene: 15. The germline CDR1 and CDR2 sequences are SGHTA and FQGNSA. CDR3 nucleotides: TGTGCCAGCAGCTTCTCCCTGAGCGGGGGTTCGTACGAGTATTTT. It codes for CASSFSLSGGSYEYF.

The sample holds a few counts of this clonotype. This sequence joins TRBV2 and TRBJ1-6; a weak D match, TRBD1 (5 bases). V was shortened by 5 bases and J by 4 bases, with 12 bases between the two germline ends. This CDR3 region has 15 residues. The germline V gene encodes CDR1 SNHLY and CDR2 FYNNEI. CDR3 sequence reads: CASSTGTVYNSPLHF. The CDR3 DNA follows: TGTGCCAGCAGTACCGGGACTGTGTATAATTCACCCCTCCACTTT.

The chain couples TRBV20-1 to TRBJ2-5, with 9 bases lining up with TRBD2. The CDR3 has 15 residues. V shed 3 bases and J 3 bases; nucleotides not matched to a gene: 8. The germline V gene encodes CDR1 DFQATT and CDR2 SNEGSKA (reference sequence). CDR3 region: CSASSGGGPEETQYF. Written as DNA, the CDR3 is TGCAGTGCTAGTAGCGGGGGTGGCCCGGAAGAGACCCAGTACTTC.

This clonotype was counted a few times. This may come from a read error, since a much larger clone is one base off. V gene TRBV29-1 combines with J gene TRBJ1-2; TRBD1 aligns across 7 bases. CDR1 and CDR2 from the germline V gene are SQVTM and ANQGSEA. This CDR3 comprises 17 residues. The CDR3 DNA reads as TGCGGCGTTGCGCGGGGTTTGACAGGGCATAAGGACTATGGCTACACCTTC. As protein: CGVARGLTGHKDYGYTF. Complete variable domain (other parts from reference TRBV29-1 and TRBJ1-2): SAVISQKPSRDICQRGTSLTIQCQVDSQVTMMFWYRQQPGQSLTLIATANQGSEATYESGFVIDKFPISRPNLTFSTLTVSNMSPEDSSIYLCGVARGLTGHKDYGYTFGSGTRLTVV.

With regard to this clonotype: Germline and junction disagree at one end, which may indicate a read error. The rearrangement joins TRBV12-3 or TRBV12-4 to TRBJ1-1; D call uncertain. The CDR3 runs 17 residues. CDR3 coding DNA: TGTGCCAGCAGTTTGGAATACCGGACGGACTGGAACGCTGAAGCTTTCTTT. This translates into CASSLEYRTDWNAEAFF.